The clone carrying this T cell receptor beta chain was seen a few times. The data belong to a study of T cells in Graves' hyperthyroidism and ophthalmopathy. The CDR3 has 16 residues. In germline, CDR1 is LGHDT, CDR2 YNNKEL (reference sequence). V lost 0 bases to trimming and J lost 4 bases, with 15 bases between them. The investigators amplified TCR beta CDR3 regions from RNA transcripts. HTBI primers were employed in a first-round RT-PCR of the TCR CDR3. TCRdb redid the calling of the multiplex PCR reads with MiXCR, one entry per CDR3 protein. The sample includes fewer than 900,000 distinct CDR3 sequences, roughly a sixth of them seen just once. Cells are PBMCs isolated from around 9.4 ml of fresh blood.

Input material: blood. This rearrangement joins TRBV3-1 to TRBJ1-2; the D gene is possibly TRBD1 (6 bases). This TCR was recovered from a woman between 45 and 60 years old with Graves' hyperthyroidism that later progressed to Graves' ophthalmopathy. The CDR3: CASSQEIGGAVYGYTF. The CDR3 coding sequence is TGTGCCAGCAGCCAAGAAATAGGGGGGGCTGTCTATGGCTACACCTTC.